This T cell receptor beta chain originates from a study of untreated major depressive disorder. Approximately 31 ml of peripheral blood was collected per donor. Sequenced by immunoSEQ multiplex PCR; TCRdb stores in-frame clones only, minus some. The sample includes some 25,000 clones, approximately 91% of them seen just once. Study-wide results and caveats: Sequencing comparisons covered only three preselected Vbeta families.

Concerning this clone itself: Its antigen remains unknown.

The receptor was derived from a woman in her twenties or thirties with major depressive disorder. Material for sequencing was CD4+ T cells from PBMCs.

The DNA for the CDR3 is TGTGCCAGCCGGTGGCTAGATACGCAGTATTTT. Its translation: CASRWLDTQYF. V usage is TRBV27 and J usage is TRBJ2-3; unclear D gene. This CDR3 spans 11 amino acids. Trimming took 8 bases from V and 5 from J, leaving 8 bases between them. Germline V lookup: CDR1 MNHEY, CDR2 SMNVEV (reference sequence).